The clone carrying this T cell receptor (beta chain) was detected many times. What it binds is not known. The sample originates from a study of T cell repertoires in cytomegalovirus infection. About the study: Shared public TCR beta signatures pointed to both CMV infection and a matching HLA type. Findings and limits, study-wide: Ex vivo, HLA-C-restricted CMV-specific TCR beta clonotypes prevailed over the rest of the response.

The V gene's germline CDR1 is KGHSH and CDR2 LQKENI. The CDR3 extends over 14 amino acids. V lost 6 bases, J lost 1 base, and 12 bases lay in between. Using its own MiXCR run on the reads, TCRdb lists one record per CDR3 protein. Altogether 310,000 or so distinct CDR3 sequences are present, about 17% being singletons, with the ten largest covering 12%. The chain joins TRBV18 to TRBJ1-2; no clear D gene. The sample consisted of PBMCs. The clonotype comes from a human donor in good health (CMV status not recorded). Some clones in this sample may be carry-over from other donors' samples. In DNA, the CDR3 is TGTGCCAGCTCCCCGGGAATGGATAACTATGGCTACACCTTC. Translation gives CASSPGMDNYGYTF.